This T cell receptor beta chain was profiled in a study of blood T cell repertoires in COVID-19. Germline V gives CDR1 SNHLY, CDR2 FYNNEI. The CDR3 has 14 residues. Trimming cost V 2 bases and J 5 bases, with 12 bases left between them. The Seattle patients joined while their infection was active and were tracked longitudinally afterward. The protocol was immunoSEQ multiplex PCR, while the TCRdb copy is restricted to in-frame clones and leaves out a portion. The sample consists of around 270,000 clones, around nine tenths of them appearing once. This clonotype was obtained from a woman aged 60-70 years with COVID-19, enrolled during active disease. Sequencing was done on a sample of peripheral blood. The chain carries TRBV2 and TRBJ2-5; D is possibly TRBD1 (6 bases). CDR3: CASSEQGQGETQYF. In nucleotides, the CDR3 is TGTGCCAGCAGTGAACAGGGCCAGGGGGAGACCCAGTACTTC.